The next 10 T cell receptor beta chains were all read from a single sample in a study of T cell responses to AZD1222 COVID-19 vaccine (dated by TCRdb to about 2021). The protocol used for the library was the immunoSEQ multiplex PCR assay. Sourced from immuneACCESS, this table was stored by TCRdb with only in-frame sequences that have V and J called. A share of the clones is absent; for the studies checked, an unresolved V gene accounts for under half, and the remainder has no known explanation. In all, the sample holds 90,000 to 140,000 clones, and 85% to 90% of those were seen once. The top ten hold around 45% of the sample. Sample time point, as interpreted from the label and publication: about 28 days (+/-7) after the second vaccine dose. The sample in question was peripheral blood, obtained 28 days after the second AZD1222 dose. The receptors originated from an adult who received the AZD1222 COVID-19 vaccine.

The chain couples TRBV7-2 to TRBJ2-5; 9 nucleotides match TRBD2. V lost 6 bases to trimming and J lost 2 bases; unmatched junction nucleotides: 7. Germline V gene data show CDR1 as SGHTA and CDR2 as FQGNSA. The length of the CDR3 is 15 residues. CDR3 in DNA: TGTGCCAGCAGGGCGGGACTAGCAGCTCAAGAGACCCAGTACTTC. It yields the protein CASRAGLAAQETQYF.

The chain has TRBV29-1 and TRBJ2-7; perhaps TRBD1 as D (6 bases). The CDR3 is 11 residues long. Germline V gene sequence: CDR1 SQVTM, CDR2 ANQGSEA. Trimming pared 6 bases from V and 3 bases from J, leaving 9 bases between. The CDR3 DNA reads as TGCAGCGTGACAGGCGGCTACGAGCAGTACTTC. It is translated as CSVTGGYEQYF.

This chain links TRBV5-4 with TRBJ2-1, with 14 bases identical to TRBD2. This CDR3 has 15 amino acids. The germline V gene has CDR1 SGHNT and CDR2 YYREEE (reference sequence). With 4 bases clipped from V and 6 bases from J, the junction kept 3 bases outside the gene matches. CDR3 loop: CASSPTSGRANEQFF. The CDR3 DNA reads TGTGCCAGCAGCCCGACTAGCGGGAGGGCCAATGAGCAGTTCTTC.

This chain links TRBV13 with TRBJ2-7; TRBD2 matches 12 bases. V shed 5 bases, J shed 2 bases, and the junction held 4 bases outside the gene matches. This CDR3 is built from 15 residues. Germline V lookup: CDR1 PRHDT, CDR2 FYEKMQ (reference sequence). In nucleotides, the CDR3 is TGTGCCAGCAGCCCCCCTAGCGGGAGGGCCTACGAGCAGTACTTC. Translated, it gives CASSPPSGRAYEQYF.

The rearrangement joins TRBV20-1 to TRBJ1-5; 8 nucleotides agree with TRBD1. The germline CDR1 and CDR2 sequences are DFQATT and SNEGSKA (reference sequence). This CDR3 spans 15 amino acids. Trimming cost V 3 bases and J 0 bases; bases outside gene matches: 4. DNA of the CDR3: TGCAGTGCTAGTTTTACAGGGGGTAGCAATCAGCCCCAGCATTTT. Its protein is CSASFTGGSNQPQHF.

This clone was counted ten times or more. The DNA of the CDR3 is TGTGCCAGCAGTCCTCGGGACAGCGGCCGGCCTTTCGAGAATTCACCCCTCCACTTT. Its protein is CASSPRDSGRPFENSPLHF. V gene TRBV27 combines with J gene TRBJ1-6, with 7 nucleotides matching TRBD1. The germline gives CDR1 MNHEY, CDR2 SMNVEV (reference sequence). Trimming at V came to 5 bases and at J to 7 bases, leaving 20 bases not matched to a gene. The CDR3 covers 19 residues.

This clone appeared once. The V gene is TRBV6-5, the J gene TRBJ2-7; no definite D call. The germline V and J ends were trimmed by 7 bases and 1 base, with 11 bases remaining between them. There are 13 residues in the CDR3. Germline V CDR1 and CDR2: MNHEY, SVGAGI. CDR3 residues: CASNNLGSYEQYF. Written as DNA, the CDR3 is TGTGCCAGCAATAACCTAGGGTCCTACGAGCAGTACTTC.

The V and J genes are TRBV11-2 and TRBJ1-1, with D hard to call. The V end was cut by 1 base, the J end by 10 bases, with 16 bases between. The CDR3 has 14 residues. CDR1 and CDR2 (germline): SGHAT, FQNNGV. The CDR3: CASSLAGGFKGAFF. The DNA for the CDR3 is TGTGCCAGCAGCTTAGCGGGTGGGTTTAAGGGAGCTTTCTTT.

The chain carries TRBV5-1 and TRBJ2-1, with 9 bases lining up with TRBD2. J gave up 14 bases and V 4 bases, and 28 bases lay outside the gene matches. This CDR3 has 19 amino acids. Germline V lookup: CDR1 SGHRS, CDR2 YFSETQ. The chain's CDR3 is CASSPLPGLSRAGGPREFF. Written as DNA, the CDR3 is TGCGCCAGCAGCCCGCTCCCTGGTTTATCTCGCGCGGGAGGGCCCCGGGAGTTCTTC.

This clone was found once. The chain combines TRBV6-5 with TRBJ2-1; 8 nucleotides agree with TRBD1. Germline CDR1 reads MNHEY; CDR2 reads SVGAGI. J gave up 6 bases and V 8 bases, and 6 bases lay outside the gene matches. The CDR3 extends over 13 amino acids. The CDR3 DNA is TGTGCCAGCTGCAGGGGGCCCGGCAATGAGCAGTTCTTC. Protein sequence: CASCRGPGNEQFF.